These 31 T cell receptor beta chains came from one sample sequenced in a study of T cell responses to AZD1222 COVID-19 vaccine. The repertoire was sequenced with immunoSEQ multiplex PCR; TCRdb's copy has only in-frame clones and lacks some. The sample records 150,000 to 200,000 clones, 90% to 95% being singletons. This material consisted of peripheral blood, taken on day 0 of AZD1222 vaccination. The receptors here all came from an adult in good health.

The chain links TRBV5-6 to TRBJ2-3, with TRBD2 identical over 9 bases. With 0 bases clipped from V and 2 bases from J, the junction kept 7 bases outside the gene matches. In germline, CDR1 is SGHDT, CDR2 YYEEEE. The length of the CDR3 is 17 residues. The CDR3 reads CASSLEFLAGFTDTQYF. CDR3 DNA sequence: TGTGCCAGCAGCTTGGAGTTTCTAGCGGGATTCACAGATACGCAGTATTTT. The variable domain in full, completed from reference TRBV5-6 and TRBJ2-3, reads DAGVTQSPTHLIKTRGQQVTLRCSPKSGHDTVSWYQQALGQGPQFIFQYYEEEERQRGNFPDRFSGHQFPNYSSELNVNALLLGDSALYLCASSLEFLAGFTDTQYFGPGTRLTVL.

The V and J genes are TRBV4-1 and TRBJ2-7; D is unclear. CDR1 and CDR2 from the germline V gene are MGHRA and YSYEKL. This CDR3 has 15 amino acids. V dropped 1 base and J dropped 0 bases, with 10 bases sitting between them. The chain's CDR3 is CASSQVSTGSYEQYF. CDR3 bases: TGCGCCAGCAGCCAAGTCAGTACGGGCTCCTACGAGCAGTACTTC.

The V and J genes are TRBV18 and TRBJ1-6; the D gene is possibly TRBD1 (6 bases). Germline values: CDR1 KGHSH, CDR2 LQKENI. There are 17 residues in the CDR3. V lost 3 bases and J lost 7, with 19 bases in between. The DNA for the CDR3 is TGTGCCAGCTCACCGGGGTGGGGCAGGGGCCAAAATTCACCCCTCCACTTT. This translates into CASSPGWGRGQNSPLHF.

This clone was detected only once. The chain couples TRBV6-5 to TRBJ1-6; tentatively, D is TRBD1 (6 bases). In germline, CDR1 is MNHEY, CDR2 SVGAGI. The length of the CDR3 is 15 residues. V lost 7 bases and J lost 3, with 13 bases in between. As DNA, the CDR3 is TGTGCCAGCAATCAGGACAGCCACTATAATTCACCCCTCCACTTT. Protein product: CASNQDSHYNSPLHF.

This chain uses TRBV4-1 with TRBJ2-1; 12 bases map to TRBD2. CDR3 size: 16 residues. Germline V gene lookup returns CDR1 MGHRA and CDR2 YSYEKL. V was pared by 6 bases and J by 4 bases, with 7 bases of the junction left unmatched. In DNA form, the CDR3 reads TGCGCCAGCAGACGGACTAGCGGGGAGCCATACAATGAGCAGTTCTTC. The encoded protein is CASRRTSGEPYNEQFF.

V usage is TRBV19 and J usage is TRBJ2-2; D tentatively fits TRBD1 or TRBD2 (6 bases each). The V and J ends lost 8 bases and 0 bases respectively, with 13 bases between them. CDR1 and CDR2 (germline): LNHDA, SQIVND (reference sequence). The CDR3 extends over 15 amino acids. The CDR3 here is CASQTGASNTGELFF. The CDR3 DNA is TGTGCCAGTCAGACGGGGGCCTCGAACACCGGGGAGCTGTTTTTT.

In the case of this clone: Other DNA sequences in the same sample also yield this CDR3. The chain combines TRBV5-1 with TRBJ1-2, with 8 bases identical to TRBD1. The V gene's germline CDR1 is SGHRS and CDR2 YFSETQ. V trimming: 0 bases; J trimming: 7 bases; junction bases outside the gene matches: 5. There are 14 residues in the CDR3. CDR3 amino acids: CASSLADRGSGYTF. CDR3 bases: TGCGCCAGCAGCTTGGCCGACAGGGGTAGTGGCTACACCTTC.

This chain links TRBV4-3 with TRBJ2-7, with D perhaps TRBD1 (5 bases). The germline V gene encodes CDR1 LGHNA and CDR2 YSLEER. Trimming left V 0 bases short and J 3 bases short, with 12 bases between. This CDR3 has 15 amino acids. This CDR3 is CASSQDAGQRYEQYF. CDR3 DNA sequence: TGCGCCAGCAGCCAAGATGCTGGACAACGCTACGAGCAGTACTTC.

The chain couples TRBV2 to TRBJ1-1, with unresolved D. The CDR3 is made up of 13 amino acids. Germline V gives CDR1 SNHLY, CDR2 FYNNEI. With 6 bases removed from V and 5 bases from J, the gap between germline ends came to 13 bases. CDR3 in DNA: TGTGCCAGCAGCAATGATCCGGGGACTGAAGCTTTCTTT. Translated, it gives CASSNDPGTEAFF.

The CDR3 nucleotides are TGTGCCAGCAGTTTACGGGGGTACGGAAACACCATATATTTT. This codes for CASSLRGYGNTIYF. The chain combines TRBV27 with TRBJ1-3; TRBD1 might be the D (5 bases). The CDR3 consists of 14 residues. Trimming left V 2 bases short and J 4 bases short, with 9 bases between. Germline V gene data show CDR1 as MNHEY and CDR2 as SMNVEV (reference sequence).

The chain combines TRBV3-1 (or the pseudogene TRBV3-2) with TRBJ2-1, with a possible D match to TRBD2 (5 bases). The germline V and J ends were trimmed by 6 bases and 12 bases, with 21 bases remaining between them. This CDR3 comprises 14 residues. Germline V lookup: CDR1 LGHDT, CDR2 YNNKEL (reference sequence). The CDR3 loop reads CASSPDLVIRGQFF. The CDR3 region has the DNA TGTGCCAGCAGTCCTGACTTGGTGATTCGGGGGCAGTTCTTC.

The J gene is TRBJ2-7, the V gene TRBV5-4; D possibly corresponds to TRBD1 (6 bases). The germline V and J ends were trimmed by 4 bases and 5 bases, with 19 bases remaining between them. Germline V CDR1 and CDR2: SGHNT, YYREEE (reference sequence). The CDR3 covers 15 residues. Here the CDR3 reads CASSLQGIFGHEQYF. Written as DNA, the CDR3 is TGTGCCAGCAGCCTGCAGGGGATCTTCGGCCACGAGCAGTACTTC. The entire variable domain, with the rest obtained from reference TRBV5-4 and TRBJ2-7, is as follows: ETGVTQSPTHLIKTRGQQVTLRCSSQSGHNTVSWYQQALGQGPQFIFQYYREEENGRGNFPPRFSGLQFPNYSSELNVNALELDDSALYLCASSLQGIFGHEQYFGPGTRLTVT.

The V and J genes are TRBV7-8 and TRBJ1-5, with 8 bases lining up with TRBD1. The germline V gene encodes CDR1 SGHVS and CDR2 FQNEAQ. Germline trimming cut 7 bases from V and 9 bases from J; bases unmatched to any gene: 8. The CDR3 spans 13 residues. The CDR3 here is CASTPTGEGPQHF. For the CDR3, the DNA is TGTGCCAGCACCCCGACAGGGGAAGGGCCCCAGCATTTT.

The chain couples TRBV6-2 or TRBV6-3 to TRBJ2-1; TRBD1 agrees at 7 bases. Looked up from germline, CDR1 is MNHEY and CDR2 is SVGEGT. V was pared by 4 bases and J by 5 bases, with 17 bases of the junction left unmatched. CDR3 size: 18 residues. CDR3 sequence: CASSSLPRTGTVHNEQFF. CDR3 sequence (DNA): TGTGCCAGCAGTTCCCTACCAAGGACCGGGACAGTACACAATGAGCAGTTCTTC.

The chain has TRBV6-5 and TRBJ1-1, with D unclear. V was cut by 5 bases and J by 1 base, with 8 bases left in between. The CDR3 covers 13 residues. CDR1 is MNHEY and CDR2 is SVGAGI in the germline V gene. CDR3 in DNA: TGTGCCAGCAGTACACAGACGAACACTGAAGCTTTCTTT. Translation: CASSTQTNTEAFF.

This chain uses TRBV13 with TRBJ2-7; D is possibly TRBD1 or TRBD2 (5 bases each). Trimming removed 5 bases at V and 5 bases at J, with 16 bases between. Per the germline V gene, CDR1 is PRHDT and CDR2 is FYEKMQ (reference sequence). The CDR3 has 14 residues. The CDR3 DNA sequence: TGTGCCAGCAGCCACTCGAGGGGCGTCCACGAGCAGTACTTC. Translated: CASSHSRGVHEQYF.

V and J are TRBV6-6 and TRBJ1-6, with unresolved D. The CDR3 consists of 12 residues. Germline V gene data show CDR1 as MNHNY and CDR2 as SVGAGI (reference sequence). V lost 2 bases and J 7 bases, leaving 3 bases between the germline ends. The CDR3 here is CASSYQNSPLHF. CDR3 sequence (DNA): TGTGCCAGCAGTTACCAGAATTCACCCCTCCACTTT.

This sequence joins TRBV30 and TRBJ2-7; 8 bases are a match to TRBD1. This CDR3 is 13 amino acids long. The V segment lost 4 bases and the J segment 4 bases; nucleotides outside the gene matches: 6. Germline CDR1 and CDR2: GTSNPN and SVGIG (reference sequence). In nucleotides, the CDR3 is TGTGCCTGGATGGGGGACAGGAATTACGAGCAGTACTTC. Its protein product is CAWMGDRNYEQYF.

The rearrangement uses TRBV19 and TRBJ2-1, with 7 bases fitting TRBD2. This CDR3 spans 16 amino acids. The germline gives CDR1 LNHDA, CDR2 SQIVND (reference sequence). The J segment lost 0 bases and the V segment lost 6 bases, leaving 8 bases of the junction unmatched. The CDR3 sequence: CASRPAGDYSYNEQFF. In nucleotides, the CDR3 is TGTGCCAGTAGGCCCGCCGGGGACTACTCCTACAATGAGCAGTTCTTC.

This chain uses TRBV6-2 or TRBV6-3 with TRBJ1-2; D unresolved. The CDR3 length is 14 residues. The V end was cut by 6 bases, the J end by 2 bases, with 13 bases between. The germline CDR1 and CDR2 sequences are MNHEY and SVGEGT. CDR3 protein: CASSVRTTNYGYTF. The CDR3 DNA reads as TGTGCCAGCAGCGTCCGGACTACAAACTATGGCTACACCTTC.

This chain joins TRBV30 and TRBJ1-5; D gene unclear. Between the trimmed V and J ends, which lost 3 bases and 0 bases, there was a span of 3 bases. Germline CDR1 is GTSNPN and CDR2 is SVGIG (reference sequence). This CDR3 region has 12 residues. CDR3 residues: CAWRHSNQPQHF. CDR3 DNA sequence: TGTGCCTGGAGACATAGCAATCAGCCCCAGCATTTT.

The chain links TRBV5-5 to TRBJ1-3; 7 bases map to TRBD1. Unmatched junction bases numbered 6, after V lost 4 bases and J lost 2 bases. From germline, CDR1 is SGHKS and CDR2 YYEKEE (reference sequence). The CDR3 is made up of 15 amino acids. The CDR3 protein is CASSRTQGAGNTIYF. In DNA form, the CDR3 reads TGTGCCAGCAGCCGGACTCAGGGGGCTGGAAACACCATATATTTT.

CDR3 nucleotide sequence: TGTGCCAGCAGTCAATGGGACAGGGAAGAAGCTTTCTTT. Translated, it gives CASSQWDREEAFF. The rearrangement joins TRBV12-3 or TRBV12-4 to TRBJ1-1; 9 nucleotides agree with TRBD1. V was pared by 5 bases and J by 8 bases, with 6 bases of the junction left unmatched. The CDR3 consists of 13 residues.

CDR3 residues: CASSQDSGTGLFNEQFF. The CDR3 coding sequence is TGTGCCAGCAGCCAAGACTCCGGGACAGGACTCTTCAATGAGCAGTTCTTC. This chain connects TRBV4-2 to TRBJ2-1; 8 nucleotides align to TRBD1. This CDR3 has 17 residues. CDR1 LGHNA and CDR2 YNFKEQ come from the germline V gene. V shed 0 bases, J shed 6 bases, and the junction held 10 bases outside the gene matches.

The CDR3 DNA follows: TGTGCCAGCAGCGTAGAGGGCGGTTCGGAAGCTTTCTTT. This translates into CASSVEGGSEAFF. This chain uses TRBV9 with TRBJ1-1; no clear D. CDR3 length equals 13 residues. Germline assignment: CDR1 SGDLS and CDR2 YYNGEE. Trimming removed 0 bases at V and 8 bases at J, with 11 bases between.

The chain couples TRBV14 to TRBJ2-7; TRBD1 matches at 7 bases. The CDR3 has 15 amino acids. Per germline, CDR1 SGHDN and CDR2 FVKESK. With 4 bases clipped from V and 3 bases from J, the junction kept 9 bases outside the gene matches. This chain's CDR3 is CASSPGDRGIYEQYF. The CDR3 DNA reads TGTGCCAGCAGCCCAGGGGACAGAGGGATCTACGAGCAGTACTTC.

DNA of the CDR3: TGTGCCATCAGTGAGGCTCGGATCACTAATGAAAAACTGTTTTTT. This translates into CAISEARITNEKLFF. The chain couples TRBV10-3 to TRBJ1-4, with D hard to call. CDR1 ENHRY and CDR2 SYGVKD come from the germline V gene. The CDR3 contains 15 residues. V was clipped by 2 bases and J by 2 bases, with 9 bases between them.

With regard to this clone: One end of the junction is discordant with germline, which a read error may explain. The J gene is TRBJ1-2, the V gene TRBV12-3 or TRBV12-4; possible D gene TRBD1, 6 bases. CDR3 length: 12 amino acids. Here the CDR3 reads CASSFGGGKELF. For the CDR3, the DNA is TGTGCCAGCAGTTTTGGGGGGGGCAAGGAATTATTC.

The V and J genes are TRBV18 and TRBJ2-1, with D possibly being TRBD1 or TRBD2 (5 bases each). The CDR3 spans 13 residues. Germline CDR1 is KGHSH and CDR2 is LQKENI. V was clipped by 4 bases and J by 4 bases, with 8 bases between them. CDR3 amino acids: CASSLGPYNEQFF. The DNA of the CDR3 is TGTGCCAGCTCACTGGGACCATACAATGAGCAGTTCTTC. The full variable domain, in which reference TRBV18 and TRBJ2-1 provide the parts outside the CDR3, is NAGVMQNPRHLVRRRGQEARLRCSPMKGHSHVYWYRQLPEEGLKFMVYLQKENIIDESGMPKERFSAEFPKEGPSILRIQQVVRGDSAAYFCASSLGPYNEQFFGPGTRLTVL.

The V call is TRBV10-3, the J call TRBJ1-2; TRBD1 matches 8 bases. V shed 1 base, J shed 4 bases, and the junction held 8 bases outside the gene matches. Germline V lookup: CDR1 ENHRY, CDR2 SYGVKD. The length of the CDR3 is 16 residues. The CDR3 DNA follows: TGTGCCATCAGTGAGTACCGACAGGGGAGCTCCTATGGCTACACCTTC. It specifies CAISEYRQGSSYGYTF.

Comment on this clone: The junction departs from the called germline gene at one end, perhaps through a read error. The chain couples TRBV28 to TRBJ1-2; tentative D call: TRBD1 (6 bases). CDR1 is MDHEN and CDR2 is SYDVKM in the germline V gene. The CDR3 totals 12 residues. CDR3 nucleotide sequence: TGTGCCAGCAGCCTGATTTTGGACAGCATCCACTTC. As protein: CASSLILDSIHF.